These 29 T cell receptor beta chains originate from one sample sequenced in a study of CD8 T cells in ankylosing spondylitis. From the 5' RACE reads, TCRdb called clonotypes with MiXCR, one entry per CDR3 protein. The sample gives about 240,000 distinct CDR3 sequences, approximately 9% of which show up once; approximately 6.3% is in the top ten. Sequencing was done on a sample of blood, either unsorted or a sorted T cell fraction (not recorded which). Receptors were obtained from a male donor with ankylosing spondylitis or in good health (not recorded which).

The chain uses TRBV12-5 and TRBJ2-7; D ambiguous. The CDR3 loop spans 16 amino acids. Trimming took 0 bases from V and 2 from J, leaving 14 bases between them. Germline values: CDR1 LGHNT, CDR2 FRNRAP. CDR3 residues: CASGLVLGRTPYEQYF. DNA of the CDR3: TGTGCTAGTGGTTTGGTCCTCGGCAGGACCCCCTACGAGCAGTACTTC.

There are many counts of this clonotype. The rearrangement joins TRBV7-9 to TRBJ2-1; the D gene could be TRBD1 or TRBD2 (5 bases each). CDR3 size: 16 residues. Germline CDR1 and CDR2: SEHNR and FQNEAQ (reference sequence). Trimming cost V 4 bases and J 3 bases, with 16 bases left between them. CDR3 DNA sequence: TGTGCCAGCAGCTCCTCGGGGCGCACCCGCTACAATGAGCAGTTCTTC. It translates to CASSSSGRTRYNEQFF.

This clonotype came up many times. V gene TRBV7-9 combines with J gene TRBJ1-4, with 7 bases identical to TRBD1. Unmatched junction bases numbered 6, after V lost 3 bases and J lost 2 bases. This CDR3 comprises 16 residues. The V gene's germline CDR1 is SEHNR and CDR2 FQNEAQ (reference sequence). The CDR3 is CASSLGTVPTNEKLFF. The CDR3 region has the DNA TGTGCCAGCAGCTTGGGGACAGTCCCCACTAATGAAAAACTGTTTTTT.

In this sample, this clonotype turned up many times. The chain recombines TRBV4-3 with TRBJ2-5; 8 positions match TRBD2. The CDR3 covers 17 residues. V shed 3 bases, J shed 1 base, and the junction held 10 bases outside the gene matches. Germline V gene sequence: CDR1 LGHNA, CDR2 YSLEER. The DNA for the CDR3 is TGCGCCAGCAGCCATCCAGCGGGAGCCCAATTCCAAGAGACCCAGTACTTC. This gives the protein CASSHPAGAQFQETQYF.

This clonotype showed up many times. This chain links TRBV5-1 with TRBJ2-7; D possibly matches TRBD1 or TRBD2 (5 bases each). The CDR3 is 14 residues long. V was clipped by 3 bases and J by 4 bases, with 14 bases between them. Looked up from germline, CDR1 is SGHRS and CDR2 is YFSETQ. Here the CDR3 reads CASSSGGNVYEQYF. CDR3 DNA: TGCGCCAGCAGCTCTGGGGGAAATGTGTACGAGCAGTACTTC.

This clonotype was counted once. Possible read error: a much larger clone is one base away. CDR3 in DNA: TGTGCCAGCAGTTACTCGATAGTCGGGGGCACCGGGGGGCTGTTTTTT. Protein product: CASSYSIVGGTGGLFF. The chain joins TRBV6-5 to TRBJ2-2; D may match TRBD1 or TRBD2 (6 bases each). CDR1 and CDR2 (germline): MNHEY, SVGAGI. CDR3 length: 16 residues.

A note on this clonotype: This may stem from a read error, because a much larger clone lies one nucleotide away. V is TRBV7-9 and J is TRBJ1-2; perhaps TRBD1 as D (5 bases). The germline gives CDR1 SEHNR, CDR2 FQNEAQ (reference sequence). This CDR3 has 12 amino acids. The CDR3 sequence: CASSSGNYVYTF. CDR3 coding DNA: TGTGCCAGCAGCTCAGGGAACTATGTCTACACCTTC.

Many counts were recorded for this clonotype. This rearrangement joins TRBV5-1 to TRBJ1-1; 7 bases agree with TRBD1. This CDR3 contains 13 residues. Germline CDR1 reads SGHRS; CDR2 reads YFSETQ. The J segment lost 10 bases and the V segment lost 4 bases, leaving 10 bases of the junction unmatched. The CDR3 loop reads CASSGGDSAIAFF. As DNA, the CDR3 is TGCGCCAGCAGCGGTGGGGACAGTGCAATAGCTTTCTTT.

The rearrangement links TRBV20-1 to TRBJ2-1; 11 bases are shared with TRBD1. The germline V gene encodes CDR1 DFQATT and CDR2 SNEGSKA (reference sequence). The junction had 9 bases not matched to a gene; V was cut back by 0 bases and J by 5 bases. The CDR3 spans 17 residues. In DNA, the CDR3 is TGCAGTGCTAGAGATGGCTCAGGGACAGGGGGACACAATGAGCAGTTCTTC. It is translated as CSARDGSGTGGHNEQFF.

This clonotype was counted only a few times. The CDR3 region has the DNA TGTGCCAGCAGTCCCCGGACAGGGCATCAGCCCCAGCATTTT. This gives the protein CASSPRTGHQPQHF. The rearrangement links TRBV12-3 or TRBV12-4 to TRBJ1-5; TRBD1 agrees at 8 bases. There are 14 residues in the CDR3. The V segment lost 5 bases and the J segment 5 bases; nucleotides outside the gene matches: 5.

The chain couples TRBV15 to TRBJ2-2; unclear D gene. V gave up 6 bases and J gave up 7 bases, with 9 bases separating them. Per germline, CDR1 LNHNV and CDR2 YYDKDF (reference sequence). This CDR3 has 12 amino acids. The CDR3 sequence is CATSQLLGELFF. CDR3 DNA: TGTGCCACCAGTCAACTCCTCGGGGAGCTGTTTTTT.

In regard to this clonotype: This sequence may be a read error, since a much larger clone differs from it by one base. The rearrangement uses TRBV7-2 and TRBJ2-1; TRBD2 matches at 11 bases. CDR1 and CDR2 from the germline V gene are SGHTA and FQGNSA. V was clipped by 0 bases and J by 6 bases; unmatched bases: 13. The CDR3 has 19 amino acids. CDR3 coding DNA: TGTGCCAGCAGCTTAGCGCTAACGGGTAGCGGGAGGGCCTCCAATGAGCAGTTCTTC. It encodes CASSLALTGSGRASNEQFF. The entire variable domain, with the rest obtained from reference TRBV7-2 and TRBJ2-1, is as follows: GAGVSQSPSNKVTEKGKDVELRCDPISGHTALYWYRQSLGQGLEFLIYFQGNSAPDKSGLPSDRFSAERTGGSVSTLTIQRTQQEDSAVYLCASSLALTGSGRASNEQFFGPGTRLTVL.

This clonotype occurred many times. This chain connects TRBV9 to TRBJ2-1; TRBD2 agrees at 7 bases. Trimming cost V 0 bases and J 6 bases; bases outside gene matches: 9. Per the germline V gene, CDR1 is SGDLS and CDR2 is YYNGEE. The CDR3 sequence is 16 residues long. The CDR3, as DNA: TGTGCCAGCAGCGTAGCTTCGGCTAGCGGAGTCAATGAGCAGTTCTTC. Amino acids: CASSVASASGVNEQFF.

This chain links TRBV15 with TRBJ2-7; tentative D call: TRBD1 (6 bases). The CDR3 has 14 residues. V lost 0 bases and J lost 11, with 17 bases in between. The V gene's germline CDR1 is LNHNV and CDR2 YYDKDF (reference sequence). DNA for the CDR3: TGTGCCACCAGCAGAGATGAGTCAGGGGCCCTAAAGTACTTC. It translates to CATSRDESGALKYF.

The rearrangement joins TRBV12-3 or TRBV12-4 to TRBJ2-7; 7 bases are a match to TRBD2. Trimming cost V 5 bases and J 4 bases; bases outside gene matches: 8. The CDR3 spans 14 residues. The CDR3 DNA is TGTGCCAGCAGTCACGGGGGGTATCAGTACGAGCAGTACTTC. Translated, it gives CASSHGGYQYEQYF.

A few counts support this clonotype. The chain has TRBV12-3 or TRBV12-4 and TRBJ2-1, with TRBD2 identical over 13 bases. The CDR3 is 16 amino acids. V was clipped by 6 bases and J by 5 bases; unmatched bases: 7. In DNA form, the CDR3 reads TGTGCCAGCAGAAGGACTAGCGGGAGTACCCACAATGAGCAGTTCTTC. Translation gives CASRRTSGSTHNEQFF.

This clonotype was seen ten or more times. The rearrangement joins TRBV5-1 to TRBJ2-3; possibly TRBD1 for D (6 bases). Deletions cut 7 bases from V and 1 base from J, with 13 bases between. CDR1 is SGHRS and CDR2 is YFSETQ in the germline V gene. This CDR3 is 14 amino acids long. The CDR3 sequence: CASAGGGGTDTQYF. The DNA of the CDR3 is TGCGCCAGCGCCGGTGGGGGCGGCACAGATACGCAGTATTTT.

This clonotype was recorded at least ten times. This chain connects TRBV6-2 or TRBV6-3 to TRBJ2-5; no clear D. Germline-derived CDR1 and CDR2 are MNHEY and SVGEGT. Trimming took off 0 bases at V and 5 bases at J, with 7 bases between the two ends. This CDR3 has 13 residues. The CDR3 bases are TGTGCCAGCAGTTACTCGGAGAGGGAGACCCAGTACTTC. Protein product: CASSYSERETQYF.

This chain connects TRBV23-1 to TRBJ1-5; 10 bases map to TRBD1. TRBV23-1 is marked as an open reading frame, function uncertain. The CDR3 runs 15 residues. After removal of 6 bases from V and 6 bases from J, the junction contained 8 bases not matched to a gene. CDR3 amino acids: CASSLRDRGGQPQHF. CDR3 nucleotides: TGCGCCAGCAGCCTACGGGACAGGGGAGGTCAGCCCCAGCATTTT.

A remark on this clonotype: Germline is not matched at one junction end, which may reflect a read error. The V gene is TRBV7-7, the J gene TRBJ2-1; D unclear. The CDR3 extends over 13 amino acids. Germline-derived CDR1 and CDR2 are SSHAT and FNYEAQ (reference sequence). The CDR3 nucleotides read TGTGCTAGCAGCTTAGACCCGGGCGGTGAGCAGTTCTTC. Encoded protein: CASSLDPGGEQFF.

This clonotype has at least ten counts. V and J are TRBV7-6 and TRBJ2-5, with D hard to call. The germline gives CDR1 SGHVS, CDR2 FNYEAQ. The CDR3 has 15 residues. Trimming stripped 2 bases from V and 5 bases from J, with 15 bases between. CDR3 sequence reads: CASSLKTTLGETQYF. The CDR3 DNA sequence: TGTGCCAGCAGCTTAAAGACGACCCTGGGGGAGACCCAGTACTTC. Full variable domain (outside the CDR3, taken from reference TRBV7-6 and TRBJ2-5): GAGVSQSPRYKVTKRGQDVALRCDPISGHVSLYWYRQALGQGPEFLTYFNYEAQQDKSGLPNDRFSAERPEGSISTLTIQRTEQRDSAMYRCASSLKTTLGETQYFGPGTRLLVL.

This clonotype was seen repeatedly, ten times or more. V and J are TRBV2 and TRBJ1-5, with D possibly being TRBD1 (6 bases). The CDR3 is 13 amino acids. The germline V and J ends were trimmed by 8 bases and 7 bases, with 15 bases remaining between them. Germline V gene data show CDR1 as SNHLY and CDR2 as FYNNEI. The CDR3 region has the DNA TGTGCCAGCTCCCAGGGGCCTCGGCAGCCCCAGCATTTT. Protein: CASSQGPRQPQHF.

This rearrangement joins TRBV11-3 to TRBJ2-5; TRBD1 agrees at 7 bases. The length of the CDR3 is 16 residues. With 3 bases clipped from V and 0 bases from J, the junction kept 7 bases outside the gene matches. Germline assignment: CDR1 SGHNT and CDR2 YENEEA. CDR3: CASSFKGGGNQETQYF. The CDR3 DNA reads as TGTGCCAGCAGCTTCAAAGGGGGCGGAAACCAAGAGACCCAGTACTTC.

This clonotype showed up many times. The chain joins TRBV6-5 to TRBJ1-2; D gene uncertain. The CDR3 consists of 13 residues. The ends were cut back, 6 bases at V and 0 bases at J, with 8 bases in the middle. Per the germline V gene, CDR1 is MNHEY and CDR2 is SVGAGI. The CDR3 protein is CASRTGANYGYTF. The CDR3 nucleotides are TGTGCCAGCAGAACGGGAGCTAACTATGGCTACACCTTC.

This clonotype has a count of ten or more. The gene calls are TRBV5-6 and TRBJ2-7; 8 positions match TRBD1. Per germline, CDR1 SGHDT and CDR2 YYEEEE. The CDR3 consists of 15 residues. Trimming took 2 bases from V and 2 from J; bases not matched to a gene: 6. The CDR3 DNA sequence: TGTGCCAGCAGCTTAGCAGGGGGCGCCGCCTACGAGCAGTACTTC. Protein product: CASSLAGGAAYEQYF.

This clonotype was seen many times. This chain uses TRBV10-3 with TRBJ1-1; 8 nucleotides align to TRBD1. The length of the CDR3 is 13 residues. Germline V gene lookup returns CDR1 ENHRY and CDR2 SYGVKD. J gave up 0 bases and V 6 bases, and 0 bases lay outside the gene matches. The CDR3 here is CAIRDRVNTEAFF. The DNA for the CDR3 is TGTGCCATCAGGGACAGGGTGAACACTGAAGCTTTCTTT.

Ten or more counts support this clonotype. DNA for the CDR3: TGTGCCAGCCACGGGGAGGCGGAGCGCTCCTACAATGAGCAGTTCTTC. Protein product: CASHGEAERSYNEQFF. The rearrangement links TRBV21-1 to TRBJ2-1; the D call of TRBD2 is as the table states it, not checked on the DNA. TRBV21-1 is designated a pseudogene. CDR3 length: 16 residues.

In its sample, this clonotype was seen many times. The rearrangement links TRBV5-1 to TRBJ2-1, with 12 positions matching TRBD2. The CDR3 extends over 15 amino acids. V lost 4 bases to trimming and J lost 4 bases; unmatched junction nucleotides: 3. Germline V gene sequence: CDR1 SGHRS, CDR2 YFSETQ. CDR3 sequence (DNA): TGCGCCAGCAGCCCTCTAGCGGGAGGGTACAATGAGCAGTTCTTC. This gives the protein CASSPLAGGYNEQFF.

This clonotype occurred many times. J is TRBJ2-1 and V is TRBV5-5, with TRBD1 identical over 9 bases. CDR3 length equals 16 residues. Germline V gene lookup returns CDR1 SGHKS and CDR2 YYEKEE (reference sequence). With 2 bases clipped from V and 8 bases from J, the junction kept 11 bases outside the gene matches. CDR3 region: CASSLTGTGSSHEQFF. In DNA, the CDR3 is TGTGCCAGCAGCTTAACCGGGACAGGGAGTAGCCATGAGCAGTTCTTC.